This TCR beta chain is from a study of T cells in Graves' hyperthyroidism and ophthalmopathy (dated by TCRdb to about 2019). Broadly, across the study: Peripheral blood was collected at initial diagnosis, before any treatment. TCR V-J signatures able to tell the groups apart were searched for in a discovery cohort of about a hundred patients, of whom 43 had Graves' ophthalmopathy and around 57 had stable Graves' hyperthyroidism. An independent validation cohort of 18 to 20 hyperthyroidism patients and some 15 patients who later progressed to ophthalmopathy tested prospective prediction of ophthalmopathy. For training and testing, the 100 or so patients in the discovery cohort were randomly divided in a 7:3 ratio. In addition, the study compared T-cell repertoires in thyroid tissue and in blood from roughly 6 Graves' hyperthyroidism patients. After blood sampling, hyperthyroidism patients were treated with methimazole at a starting dose of 30 mg daily, and ophthalmopathy patients were treated with high-dose intravenous methylprednisolone. TCR Vbeta CDR3 sequencing of 120 to 150 peripheral blood samples (over 40 ophthalmopathy, 75 or so hyperthyroidism and around 17 progressor patients) is reported in the paper.

A patient counted as having stable Graves' hyperthyroidism if no progression to ophthalmopathy occurred over 18 months of follow-up. Hyperthyroidism patients were aged 18 to 65 years and newly diagnosed, with disease duration of less than 2 months. Exclusion was applied to patients with uncontrolled infections, other autoimmune diseases, pregnancy or lactation. Clinical symptoms, serum thyroxine and TRAb, thyroid ultrasound, and orbital computed tomography formed the basis for the diagnoses. Ficoll-Paque density gradient centrifugation was used to isolate PBMCs from approximately 10 ml of fresh peripheral blood. Total RNA was extracted using Trizol reagent, and RNA quality was assessed on an Agilent 2100 Bioanalyzer. This clonotype was seen at least ten times. What antigen it recognizes has not been identified. No base qualities exist here, and no much larger clone lies one base off it. General study outcomes and caveats: Sample size was not statistically predetermined, and blinding of investigators to group allocation was not performed. A model built on a 13 V-J signature distinguished ophthalmopathy from stable hyperthyroidism, reaching 87.88% sensitivity and about 81% specificity in cross-validation and 80%/75% in testing. Most expanded thyroid clonotypes (frequency above 0.001) were also found in blood, which suggests that blood repertoires may mirror thyroid immune responses. In validation, progression to ophthalmopathy was predicted by the model with nearly 71% sensitivity and roughly 76% specificity, a median of roughly 6.4 months before onset.

Amplification of TCR beta CDR3 regions was carried out from RNA transcripts. A first-round RT-PCR of the TCR CDR3 used the HTBI primer set with the Qiagen OneStep RT-PCR kit. Libraries were constructed in a second round of multiplex PCR, after which size selection and purification were performed. Sequencing of the libraries was done on an Illumina HiSeq2000 using paired-end 100 bp reads. The published analysis was carried out like this. Raw data were processed with SOAPnuke, discarding reads with adapters, uncalled bases, mean Phred below 15, or no exact constant-primer or identifier match. High-quality paired reads were merged with COPE v1.2.5, and unique nucleotide sequences were defined as clonotypes. MiTCR v1.1 was used to align clonotypes to the IMGT TRBV, TRBD and TRBJ reference segments. The analysis was restricted to V-J combinations with a frequency above 0.0001, which together covered around 99% of the repertoires. A TCS score was defined as the ratio between F50 (clonal expansion) and ExV (chaos), using BLOSUM62-based TCRdist between CDR3 peptides within each V-J. Welch's t-statistics and random forest reduced around 510 V-J features to about 13, which were used in a naive Bayes classifier (R e1071). The public reads were quality trimmed at Q25 with fastp and then assembled into clones with MiXCR by TCRdb, keeping productive beta chains. When rows share a CDR3 protein, they turn into one entry using the most common DNA and genes. The V and J calls reflect TCRdb's pipeline rather than the authors' work. Across this sample there are hundreds of thousands of distinct CDR3 sequences, with approximately 19% seen only once. Together, the top ten hold about 3.7% of the sample.

CDR1 SGHTA and CDR2 FQGTGA are derived from the germline V gene. The CDR3, cysteine through phenylalanine, is 15 amino acids long. Only CDR3 DNA remains: 45 bases, in frame from the first base. V was cut back by 5 bases and J by 2 bases, leaving a gap of 15 bases between them. The sequenced sample was blood. The TCR sequence derives from a woman under 30 with Graves' hyperthyroidism. This receptor chain uses TRBV7-3 and TRBJ1-1; perhaps TRBD1 is the D gene, with 5 bases matching. The sequenced DNA is TGTGCCAGCAGCCCCCGGGGGGGTCTCAACACTGAAGCTTTCTTT. Translated, it reads CASSPRGGLNTEAFF.